The present T cell receptor beta chain was sequenced within a study of T cell responses to AZD1222 COVID-19 vaccine. Study findings and constraints: Donors were largely white British and mainly female; clonal diversity was possibly underestimated. Rises in breadth and depth of Spike-specific TCRs came after two AZD1222 doses.

Trimming pared 0 bases from V and 0 bases from J, leaving 9 bases between. Germline-derived CDR1 and CDR2 are SGHRS and YFSETQ. The CDR3 totals 15 residues. About this clone itself: Antigen unknown.

The table came from immunoSEQ multiplex PCR; TCRdb's copy has only in-frame clones and leaves some out. The sample has approximately 140,000 clones, about 92% seen once. The specimen comprised peripheral blood, sampled on day 0 of AZD1222 vaccination. The chain combines TRBV5-1 with TRBJ1-2, with D maybe TRBD1 (5 bases). The receptor was isolated from an adult in good health. DNA for the CDR3: TGCGCCAGCAGCTTGGGTACAGGAACTAACTATGGCTACACCTTC. Its protein product is CASSLGTGTNYGYTF. Full variable domain (rest looked up from reference TRBV5-1 and TRBJ1-2): KAGVTQTPRYLIKTRGQQVTLSCSPISGHRSVSWYQQTPGQGLQFLFEYFSETQRNKGNFPGRFSGRQFSNSRSEMNVSTLELGDSALYLCASSLGTGTNYGYTFGSGTRLTVV.